The clone carrying this T cell receptor beta chain has a single count. Antigen specificity is unknown. Here immunoSEQ multiplex PCR was the method, and the copy in TCRdb shows in-frame clones only, minus some. The table has some 110,000 clones, around 75% seen once. Ipilimumab CTLA-4 blockade and focal radiation were given to patients with chemo-refractory metastatic non-small-cell lung cancer. This entry is derived from a study of radiotherapy plus CTLA-4 blockade in lung cancer. Study as a whole: Patients showed objective responses in about 20% of cases and disease control in around 30%.

General study points: Among blood TCR repertoires after radiotherapy plus ipilimumab, tumor-derived clones expanded. Early clonal dynamics of blood T cells, together with interferon-beta, were reported as the best response predictor.

This sequence originates from a human donor with non-small cell lung cancer who had a partial response to radiotherapy plus ipilimumab. The source was peripheral blood, collected from a patient treated with radiotherapy plus ipilimumab.

Written as DNA, the CDR3 is TGTGCCAGCAGGACCAGGGGCAATCAGCCCCAGCATTTT. It specifies CASRTRGNQPQHF. The chain uses TRBV5-8 and TRBJ1-5; D perhaps matches TRBD1 (5 bases). Germline V CDR1 and CDR2: SGHTS, YDEGEE. V was trimmed by 5 bases and J by 2 bases, leaving 8 bases between them. The CDR3 is made up of 13 amino acids.